The 11 T cell receptor beta chains reported below all come from one sample, sequenced in a study of cytomegalovirus exposure and HLA in healthy donors. Measured with immunoSEQ multiplex PCR; TCRdb has only the in-frame clones, and not every one. The top ten clones hold over 1% of a sample with roughly 330,000 clones, 75% to 90% of them seen once. The sequenced material came from PBMCs. These receptors were collected from a woman under 40 in good health and CMV-seropositive.

J is TRBJ2-7 and V is TRBV2; 8 nucleotides align to TRBD2. CDR3 length equals 11 residues. Germline V gives CDR1 SNHLY, CDR2 FYNNEI. The J segment lost 3 bases and the V segment lost 11 bases, leaving 3 bases of the junction unmatched. CDR3 DNA sequence: TGTGCCTCTCGGGGGGGCTACGAGCAGTACTTC. Amino acids: CASRGGYEQYF.

This clone appeared once. J is TRBJ2-1 and V is TRBV5-4; D uncertain. This CDR3 has 12 amino acids. Germline V gene data show CDR1 as SGHNT and CDR2 as YYREEE (reference sequence). The V and J ends lost 0 bases and 8 bases respectively, with 6 bases between them. CDR3 sequence (DNA): TGTGCCAGCAGCTTGGCCGGCTATGAGCAGTTCTTC. Its translation: CASSLAGYEQFF.

This chain uses TRBV7-9 with TRBJ2-2; D is possibly TRBD1 or TRBD2 (6 bases each). The V end was cut by 5 bases, the J end by 5 bases, with 15 bases between. Germline CDR1 and CDR2: SEHNR and FQNEAQ (reference sequence). The CDR3 covers 15 residues. As DNA, the CDR3 is TGTGCCAGCAGCCAACATGGGGGGCAAACCGGGGAGCTGTTTTTT. Its protein is CASSQHGGQTGELFF.

V gene TRBV10-3 combines with J gene TRBJ1-5, with a weak D call TRBD1 (5 bases). CDR3 length: 13 amino acids. CDR1 and CDR2 (germline): ENHRY, SYGVKD. V was trimmed by 4 bases and J by 5 bases, leaving 9 bases between them. CDR3 amino acids: CAISARDYQPQHF. As DNA, the CDR3 is TGTGCCATCAGTGCCCGGGACTATCAGCCCCAGCATTTT.

The chain is built from TRBV25-1 and TRBJ2-1, with 7 bases fitting TRBD1. This CDR3 comprises 12 residues. Germline CDR1 MGHDK, CDR2 SYGVNS. The junction had 4 bases not matched to a gene; V was cut back by 6 bases and J by 8 bases. Written as DNA, the CDR3 is TGTGCCAGCAGCCGACAGGGCGATGAGCAGTTCTTC. Residues: CASSRQGDEQFF.

The chain couples TRBV6-5 to TRBJ1-4, with D maybe TRBD1 (6 bases). The germline V and J ends were trimmed by 3 bases and 6 bases, with 17 bases remaining between them. Germline V gives CDR1 MNHEY, CDR2 SVGAGI. CDR3 length: 16 residues. Written as DNA, the CDR3 is TGTGCCAGCAGTTATAGGTCAGGGGCGTCCGATGAAAAACTGTTTTTT. It specifies CASSYRSGASDEKLFF.

V usage is TRBV27 and J usage is TRBJ2-7; TRBD2 agrees at 8 bases. The germline gives CDR1 MNHEY, CDR2 SMNVEV (reference sequence). The CDR3 is made up of 15 amino acids. V was clipped by 5 bases and J by 6 bases; unmatched bases: 12. For the CDR3, the DNA is TGTGCCAGCAGTCCCCTTGGCGGGGGGTTGCGCGAGCAGTACTTC. It translates to CASSPLGGGLREQYF.

The chain recombines TRBV4-3 with TRBJ2-1; 8 positions agree with TRBD1. This CDR3 has 15 residues. Germline CDR1 LGHNA, CDR2 YSLEER. Trimming cost V 1 base and J 4 bases; bases outside gene matches: 3. The CDR3 is CASSQGQGRYNEQFF. The CDR3 nucleotides read TGCGCCAGCAGCCAAGGACAGGGGCGGTACAATGAGCAGTTCTTC.

V and J are TRBV19 and TRBJ2-1, with D perhaps TRBD1 or TRBD2 (5 bases each). V was trimmed by 3 bases and J by 7 bases, leaving 19 bases between them. The CDR3 extends over 16 amino acids. The germline V gene has CDR1 LNHDA and CDR2 SQIVND (reference sequence). This CDR3 reads CASSMLGSEWGNEQFF. Written as DNA, the CDR3 is TGTGCCAGTAGTATGCTAGGGTCAGAGTGGGGGAATGAGCAGTTCTTC. Variable domain in full (rest from reference TRBV19 and TRBJ2-1): DGGITQSPKYLFRKEGQNVTLSCEQNLNHDAMYWYRQDPGQGLRLIYYSQIVNDFQKGDIAEGYSVSREKKESFPLTVTSAQKNPTAFYLCASSMLGSEWGNEQFFGPGTRLTVL.

The rearrangement links TRBV27 to TRBJ1-1; TRBD1 agrees at 8 bases. The CDR3 has 11 amino acids. CDR1 is MNHEY and CDR2 is SMNVEV in the germline V gene (reference sequence). Unmatched junction bases numbered 3, after V lost 10 bases and J lost 5 bases. The CDR3 protein is CATRQGTEAFF. CDR3 coding DNA: TGTGCCACCCGACAGGGGACTGAAGCTTTCTTT.

The chain joins TRBV6-1 to TRBJ2-7; 12 bases align to TRBD2. Unmatched junction bases numbered 1, after V lost 3 bases and J lost 1 base. The CDR3 has 15 residues. CDR1 and CDR2 (germline): MNHNS, SASEGT. The CDR3 spells CASSEGLAGSYEQYF. The CDR3 coding sequence is TGTGCCAGCAGTGAGGGACTAGCGGGTTCCTACGAGCAGTACTTC.